This T cell receptor beta chain was profiled in a study of cytomegalovirus exposure and HLA in healthy donors. Study outcomes and limitations: Most TCR sequences were uncommon, yet certain public TCRs appeared in many donors. Previous analysis showed most TCR beta V segments were productive about 87% or about 30% of the time. Per a later analysis, under 20,000 TCR beta sequences showed association with HLA alleles at 0.05 false discovery rate.

The study ran its PCR with 60 Vbeta and 13 Jbeta primers. Sequenced by immunoSEQ multiplex PCR; TCRdb stores in-frame clones only, minus some. The sample lists roughly 40,000 clones, 50% occurring once. In regard to this clone: Its antigen is not identified.

Germline CDR1 reads MNHNY; CDR2 reads SVGAGI (reference sequence). CDR3 length: 13 amino acids. Between the trimmed V and J ends, which lost 2 bases and 11 bases, there was a span of 14 bases. V is TRBV6-6 and J is TRBJ2-3; a weak D match, TRBD1 (5 bases). This TCR came from a human donor in good health. Material: PBMCs. CDR3 amino acids: CASSYDRGREQYF. In nucleotides, the CDR3 is TGTGCCAGCAGTTACGATAGGGGAAGGGAGCAGTATTTT.